This passage covers 6 T cell receptor beta chains from one sample sequenced in a study of blood T cell repertoires in COVID-19. Some clones are missing from TCRdb's copy, which holds only in-frame ones; the method was immunoSEQ multiplex PCR. The sample shows about 380,000 clones, around 87% of them seen only once. Sequences were obtained from PBMCs or T cells enriched from blood (not recorded which). These receptors all stem from a man under 40 who had recovered from COVID-19.

The chain carries TRBV3-1 (or the pseudogene TRBV3-2) and TRBJ2-4, with 11 nucleotides matching TRBD2. Unmatched junction bases numbered 8, after V lost 1 base and J lost 0 bases. This CDR3 is built from 19 residues. Germline lookup yields CDR1 LGHDT and CDR2 YNNKEL (reference sequence). The CDR3 is CASSQASGGNILAKNIQYF. Written as DNA, the CDR3 is TGTGCCAGCAGCCAAGCTAGCGGGGGGAATATTCTAGCCAAAAACATTCAGTACTTC.

The chain carries TRBV27 and TRBJ1-1; 8 positions agree with TRBD1. V gave up 5 bases and J gave up 2 bases; unmatched junction bases: 7. There are 15 residues in the CDR3. Germline lookup yields CDR1 MNHEY and CDR2 SMNVEV (reference sequence). CDR3 in amino acids: CASSPRTGTNTEAFF. CDR3 coding DNA: TGTGCCAGCAGTCCCCGGACAGGGACCAACACTGAAGCTTTCTTT.

The chain is built from TRBV10-3 and TRBJ2-6; 7 positions match TRBD2. Trimming cost V 3 bases and J 2 bases; bases outside gene matches: 10. Germline CDR1 ENHRY, CDR2 SYGVKD. This CDR3 comprises 18 residues. The CDR3 DNA reads TGTGCCATCAGTGATCCTGGGGCAGGGAGGGCTGGGGCCAACGTCCTGACTTTC. Translated, it gives CAISDPGAGRAGANVLTF.

J is TRBJ1-4 and V is TRBV9; TRBD1 agrees at 8 bases. The CDR3 totals 15 residues. CDR1 is SGDLS, CDR2 YYNGEE, per germline. V shed 0 bases, J shed 7 bases, and the junction held 5 bases outside the gene matches. CDR3 coding DNA: TGTGCCAGCAGCGTAGGGACAGGGAATTTTGAAAAACTGTTTTTT. Protein: CASSVGTGNFEKLFF.

The rearrangement links TRBV6-5 to TRBJ1-5; tentative D call: TRBD1 (6 bases). V was pared by 5 bases and J by 6 bases, with 11 bases between. The CDR3 runs to 13 residues. Germline lookup yields CDR1 MNHEY and CDR2 SVGAGI. The CDR3 reads CASSTGTGQPQHF. Here the CDR3 DNA reads TGTGCCAGCAGTACAGGGACCGGTCAGCCCCAGCATTTT.

The chain couples TRBV5-5 to TRBJ1-1; 8 bases map to TRBD1. The germline gives CDR1 SGHKS, CDR2 YYEKEE (reference sequence). CDR3 size: 14 residues. Trimming removed 5 bases from V and 1 base from J; junction bases left unmatched: 4. The chain's CDR3 is CASSFGQGNTEAFF. The CDR3 DNA sequence: TGTGCCAGCAGTTTCGGACAGGGGAACACTGAAGCTTTCTTT. Full variable domain (rest looked up from reference TRBV5-5 and TRBJ1-1): DAGVTQSPTHLIKTRGQQVTLRCSPISGHKSVSWYQQVLGQGPQFIFQYYEKEERGRGNFPDRFSARQFPNYSSELNVNALLLGDSALYLCASSFGQGNTEAFFGQGTRLTVV.